This TCR beta chain was recovered during a study of T cells in Graves' hyperthyroidism and ophthalmopathy. The PBMCs were taken from roughly 9.3 ml of fresh peripheral blood. A word on this clonotype: Its antigen remains unknown.

Amplified TCR beta CDR3 regions derived from RNA transcripts. With the HTBI primer set, the TCR CDR3 went through a first round of RT-PCR. TCRdb re-analysed the multiplex PCR reads in MiXCR, keeping a single row per CDR3 protein. Of about 250,000 distinct CDR3 sequences listed, about 20% were seen once; the top ten hold roughly 60%. General study findings and limits: A model of 13 V-J pairs discriminated ophthalmopathy from stable hyperthyroidism. The model made its ophthalmopathy prediction, and onset followed a median approximately six months later.

Sequenced material: blood. The TCR originated in a man aged 30 to 45 with Graves' ophthalmopathy.

The DNA for the CDR3 is TGTGCCAGCACTAACCCCACAGATACGCAGTATTTT. Encoded protein: CASTNPTDTQYF. V and J are TRBV9 and TRBJ2-3; unclear D gene. The CDR3 is 12 residues long. Between the trimmed V and J ends, which lost 6 bases and 2 bases, there was a span of 7 bases. Germline V gene sequence: CDR1 SGDLS, CDR2 YYNGEE. The full variable domain, its missing parts supplied by reference TRBV9 and TRBJ2-3, is DSGVTQTPKHLITATGQRVTLRCSPRSGDLSVYWYQQSLDQGLQFLIQYYNGEERAKGNILERFSAQQFPDLHSELNLSSLELGDSALYFCASTNPTDTQYFGPGTRLTVL.